This T cell receptor beta chain stems from a study of blood T cell repertoires in COVID-19. For this clone: One end of the junction is discordant with germline, which a read error may explain.

This CDR3 comprises 11 residues. Per germline, CDR1 GTSNPN and CDR2 SVGIG (reference sequence). The data were produced by immunoSEQ multiplex PCR, yet TCRdb's version contains in-frame clones alone and is incomplete. This table holds about 390,000 clones, roughly 86% found once. The gene calls are TRBV30 and TRBJ2-1; D ambiguous. The specimen was peripheral blood. This sequence originates from a woman aged 55-69 years with COVID-19, enrolled during active disease. CDR3 DNA sequence: TGTGCCTGGAGTGTACAGAGAGACGTGATCTTC. It encodes CAWSVQRDVIF.